Listed here are 21 T cell receptor beta chains from one sample, sequenced in a study of T-cell memory formation after mild COVID-19 (TCRdb year 2021). The library was prepared using 5' RACE. TCRdb names Illumina NovaSeq 6000 as the instrument used. TCRdb reprocessing: public reads trimmed at Q25 with fastp, clones called with MiXCR, in-frame beta chains kept. Entries are consolidated by CDR3 protein sequence, retaining the most common genes and DNA. The sample table contains almost 550,000 distinct CDR3 sequences; only one count was recorded for around 21% of them. Around 13% of the sample is in the top ten clones. What was sequenced was PBMCs or a T cell subset sorted from them (not recorded which). These receptors all come from an adult woman who had mild COVID-19 (a few samples of this study predate the infection). The sample titles of this study are shuffled in the database, so cell type and time point are left out; the donor was told from shared clones.

CDR3 sequence (DNA): TGTGCCAGCAGTGGGCACCAGGACAGGGGCGCCGGGAGTGAAGCTTTCTTT. The encoded protein is CASSGHQDRGAGSEAFF. The chain has TRBV6-1 and TRBJ1-1, with 9 bases that match TRBD1. Germline V lookup: CDR1 MNHNS, CDR2 SASEGT. Trimming removed 4 bases from V and 7 bases from J; junction bases left unmatched: 16. CDR3 length: 17 residues.

The V gene is TRBV19, the J gene TRBJ2-5; 10 positions agree with TRBD1. Trimming took 5 bases from V and 5 from J; bases not matched to a gene: 5. The CDR3 consists of 14 residues. CDR1 is LNHDA, CDR2 SQIVND, per germline (reference sequence). The CDR3 loop reads CASSWTGGSETQYF. CDR3 nucleotide sequence: TGTGCCAGTAGTTGGACAGGGGGATCGGAGACCCAGTACTTC.

The rearrangement links TRBV29-1 to TRBJ2-5, with 7 positions matching TRBD1. Unmatched junction bases numbered 12, after V lost 6 bases and J lost 5 bases. The CDR3 sequence is 14 residues long. Per germline, CDR1 SQVTM and CDR2 ANQGSEA. The CDR3 is CSVLQGPSGETQYF. In DNA, the CDR3 is TGCAGCGTCCTACAGGGGCCGTCGGGGGAGACCCAGTACTTC.

The rearrangement uses TRBV6-2 or TRBV6-3 and TRBJ2-1, with 11 bases that match TRBD2. The germline CDR1 and CDR2 sequences are MNHEY and SVGEGT. V shed 0 bases and J 4 bases; nucleotides not matched to a gene: 5. The CDR3 is made up of 17 amino acids. This CDR3 reads CASSYSRTSGWYNEQFF. DNA for the CDR3: TGTGCCAGCAGTTACTCAAGGACTAGCGGGTGGTACAATGAGCAGTTCTTC.

The chain couples TRBV24-1 to TRBJ2-2; TRBD1 aligns across 7 bases. In germline, CDR1 is KGHDR, CDR2 SFDVKD. J lost 5 bases, V lost 8 bases, and 4 bases had no gene match. The CDR3 extends over 13 amino acids. The CDR3 spells CATKGAGTGELFF. The CDR3 region has the DNA TGTGCCACCAAGGGGGCTGGGACCGGGGAGCTGTTTTTT.

This clonotype has ten or more counts. The J gene is TRBJ2-3, the V gene TRBV24-1; D is ambiguous. Germline V gene lookup returns CDR1 KGHDR and CDR2 SFDVKD. This CDR3 is built from 16 residues. The germline V and J ends were trimmed by 1 base and 0 bases, with 10 bases remaining between them. The DNA of the CDR3 is TGTGCCACCAGTGATTTTACAGACGCTAGCACAGATACGCAGTATTTT. This codes for CATSDFTDASTDTQYF.

This chain joins TRBV7-9 and TRBJ2-3, with 9 bases that match TRBD2. V was pared by 2 bases and J by 6 bases, with 6 bases of the junction left unmatched. Germline V gives CDR1 SEHNR, CDR2 FQNEAQ (reference sequence). The CDR3 extends over 15 amino acids. CDR3 nucleotides: TGTGCCAGCAGCTTACGGGACAGCGGGGGGGATACGCAGTATTTT. This translates into CASSLRDSGGDTQYF.

The chain joins TRBV2 to TRBJ1-2, with 8 bases aligning to TRBD1. The germline gives CDR1 SNHLY, CDR2 FYNNEI. This CDR3 is built from 15 residues. With V trimmed by 3 bases and J by 3 bases, 6 bases remained unmatched. CDR3 DNA: TGTGCCAGCAGTGATCCAGGGGGCGCCGACTATGGCTACACCTTC. Its protein product is CASSDPGGADYGYTF.

This clonotype was observed a few times. The gene calls are TRBV7-9 and TRBJ2-7; 7 bases fit TRBD1. The CDR3 is made up of 14 amino acids. Germline V gene data show CDR1 as SEHNR and CDR2 as FQNEAQ (reference sequence). Trimming took 3 bases from V and 3 from J; bases not matched to a gene: 5. In nucleotides, the CDR3 is TGTGCCAGCAGCTTTCCGGGACAGCGCTACGAGCAGTACTTC. This sequence encodes CASSFPGQRYEQYF.

The chain couples TRBV18 to TRBJ2-7; 8 positions match TRBD2. The CDR3 totals 18 residues. The V gene's germline CDR1 is KGHSH and CDR2 LQKENI. V lost 3 bases to trimming and J lost 1 base; unmatched junction nucleotides: 14. The CDR3 DNA is TGTGCCAGCTCACCGACGGGGGGGTCCCTAGGACTTTCCTACGAGCAGTACTTC. Translating it yields CASSPTGGSLGLSYEQYF.

The chain employs TRBV6-5 and TRBJ2-7; 7 nucleotides match TRBD1. J was trimmed by 5 bases and V by 8 bases; bases with no gene match: 6. The CDR3 has 12 amino acids. Germline V lookup: CDR1 MNHEY, CDR2 SVGAGI. Here the CDR3 DNA reads TGTGCCAGCCGGGACAGAGGCGACGAGCAGTACTTC. It translates to CASRDRGDEQYF.

This clonotype appeared many times. The chain is built from TRBV12-3 or TRBV12-4 and TRBJ2-6, with D hard to call. The CDR3 contains 13 residues. V lost 11 bases and J lost 0, with 8 bases in between. The CDR3 reads CASRGSGANVLTF. CDR3 sequence (DNA): TGTGCCTCCCGAGGCTCTGGGGCCAACGTCCTGACTTTC.

This clonotype has only a few counts. The chain joins TRBV9 to TRBJ1-2, with TRBD1 identical over 7 bases. This CDR3 has 15 residues. The J segment lost 5 bases and the V segment lost 4 bases, leaving 11 bases of the junction unmatched. Germline CDR1 SGDLS, CDR2 YYNGEE. CDR3 loop: CASSTRDSDFYGYTF. CDR3 DNA sequence: TGTGCCAGCAGCACCCGGGACAGCGACTTTTATGGCTACACCTTC.

CDR3 sequence (DNA): TGTGCCAGCAGGGGGGGGCTGAACACTGAAGCTTTCTTT. It specifies CASRGGLNTEAFF. The gene calls are TRBV7-9 and TRBJ1-1, with D possibly matching TRBD1 (6 bases). V dropped 6 bases and J dropped 0 bases, with 8 bases sitting between them. CDR3 length: 13 residues. Looked up from germline, CDR1 is SEHNR and CDR2 is FQNEAQ (reference sequence).

V usage is TRBV7-9 and J usage is TRBJ1-6, with D possibly being TRBD1 (6 bases). Germline values: CDR1 SEHNR, CDR2 FQNEAQ (reference sequence). There are 13 residues in the CDR3. V was trimmed by 4 bases and J by 14 bases, leaving 15 bases between them. The DNA of the CDR3 is TGTGCCAGCAGCTCGTCAGGAAGGGGGGCCCTCCACTTT. This encodes CASSSSGRGALHF.

This clonotype turned up a few times. The chain combines TRBV18 with TRBJ1-2, with D tentatively TRBD1 (5 bases). Per the germline V gene, CDR1 is KGHSH and CDR2 is LQKENI. There are 14 residues in the CDR3. V lost 1 base to trimming and J lost 1 base, with 7 bases between them. The CDR3 sequence: CASSPQDINYGYTF. Written as DNA, the CDR3 is TGTGCCAGCTCACCACAGGACATTAACTATGGCTACACCTTC.

The chain links TRBV12-3 or TRBV12-4 to TRBJ2-1; 9 nucleotides line up with TRBD1. Trimming took 5 bases from V and 5 from J; bases not matched to a gene: 10. The CDR3 consists of 16 residues. The CDR3 sequence: CASSEIRTGVHNEQFF. CDR3 coding DNA: TGTGCCAGCAGTGAGATCCGGACAGGGGTCCACAATGAGCAGTTCTTC.

The chain uses TRBV11-3 and TRBJ2-5, with D tentatively TRBD1 (6 bases). V was cut by 4 bases and J by 0 bases, with 9 bases left in between. The CDR3 sequence is 14 residues long. Looked up from germline, CDR1 is SGHNT and CDR2 is YENEEA. Here the CDR3 DNA reads TGTGCCAGCAGCTCTAGGGACAACCAAGAGACCCAGTACTTC. It yields the protein CASSSRDNQETQYF.

In DNA form, the CDR3 reads TGTGCCAGTAGTCCGAGTATTCAGCCCCAGCATTTT. Its protein product is CASSPSIQPQHF. This chain joins TRBV19 and TRBJ1-5; D is undetermined. Germline assignment: CDR1 LNHDA and CDR2 SQIVND (reference sequence). Trimming shortened V by 5 bases and J by 6 bases, and 8 bases separated the two germline ends. This CDR3 is built from 12 residues. Drawing the rest from reference TRBV19 and TRBJ1-5, the complete variable domain is DGGITQSPKYLFRKEGQNVTLSCEQNLNHDAMYWYRQDPGQGLRLIYYSQIVNDFQKGDIAEGYSVSREKKESFPLTVTSAQKNPTAFYLCASSPSIQPQHFGDGTRLSIL.

The table lists this clonotype with a few counts. The chain joins TRBV9 to TRBJ2-3; perhaps TRBD2 as D (7 bases). V dropped 5 bases and J dropped 5 bases, with 18 bases sitting between them. Germline values: CDR1 SGDLS, CDR2 YYNGEE. The CDR3 spans 15 residues. The CDR3 nucleotides are TGTGCCAGCAGTCCCGTAGGGGGGAGGGGAGATACGCAGTATTTT. Protein: CASSPVGGRGDTQYF.

The chain joins TRBV7-8 to TRBJ1-1, with 9 bases lining up with TRBD1. Trimming took 0 bases from V and 6 from J; bases not matched to a gene: 5. There are 15 residues in the CDR3. Germline V lookup: CDR1 SGHVS, CDR2 FQNEAQ. CDR3: CASSLAGQGQPEAFF. DNA of the CDR3: TGTGCCAGCAGCTTAGCGGGACAGGGACAACCTGAAGCTTTCTTT.